The present T cell receptor beta chain was sequenced within a study of blood T cell repertoires in COVID-19. Looking at the study overall: The cDNA or gDNA used as material had been derived from T cells, B-cell-depleted T cells, or PBMCs.

Assay: immunoSEQ multiplex PCR; the TCRdb copy retains only in-frame clones and omits some. Here the sample spans over 250,000 clones, approximately 90% being singletons. Material for sequencing was peripheral blood. This receptor was obtained from a woman aged 25 to 39 with COVID-19, enrolled during active disease.

The DNA of the CDR3 is TGTGCCATCAGTGAGTCTACAGGGGTTCCTGGGGAGCTGTTTTTT. It yields the protein CAISESTGVPGELFF. J is TRBJ2-2 and V is TRBV10-3; 7 bases fit TRBD1. This CDR3 region has 15 residues. Trimming took 0 bases from V and 8 from J; bases not matched to a gene: 6. Germline CDR1 and CDR2: ENHRY and SYGVKD.